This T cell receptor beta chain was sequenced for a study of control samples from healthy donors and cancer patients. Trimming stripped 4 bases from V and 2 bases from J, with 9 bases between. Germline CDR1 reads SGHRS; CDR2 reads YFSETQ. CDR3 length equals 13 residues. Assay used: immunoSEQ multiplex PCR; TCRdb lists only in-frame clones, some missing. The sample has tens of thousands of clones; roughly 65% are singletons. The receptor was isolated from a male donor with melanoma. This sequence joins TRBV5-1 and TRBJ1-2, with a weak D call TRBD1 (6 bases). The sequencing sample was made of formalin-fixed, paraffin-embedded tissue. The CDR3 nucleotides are TGCGCCAGCAGCCCGGACAGAAACTATGGCTACACCTTC. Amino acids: CASSPDRNYGYTF.